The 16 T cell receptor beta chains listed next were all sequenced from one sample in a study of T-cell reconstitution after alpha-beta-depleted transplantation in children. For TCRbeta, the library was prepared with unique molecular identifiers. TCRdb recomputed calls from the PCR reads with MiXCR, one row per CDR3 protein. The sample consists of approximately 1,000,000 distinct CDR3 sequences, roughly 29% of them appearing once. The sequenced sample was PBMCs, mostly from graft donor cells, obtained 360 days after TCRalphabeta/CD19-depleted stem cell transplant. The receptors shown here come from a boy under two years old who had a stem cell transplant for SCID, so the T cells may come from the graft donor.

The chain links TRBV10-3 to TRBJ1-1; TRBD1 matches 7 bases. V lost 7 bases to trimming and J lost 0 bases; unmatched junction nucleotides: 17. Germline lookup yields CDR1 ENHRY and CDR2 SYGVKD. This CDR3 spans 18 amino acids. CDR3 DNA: TGTGCCATCAAGACAGGGTGGGGTTTACCAGACATGAACACTGAAGCTTTCTTT. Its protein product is CAIKTGWGLPDMNTEAFF.

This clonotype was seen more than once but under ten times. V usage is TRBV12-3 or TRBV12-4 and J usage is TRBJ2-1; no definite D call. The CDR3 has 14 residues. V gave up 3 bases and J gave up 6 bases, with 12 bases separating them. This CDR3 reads CASSLSETFNEQFF. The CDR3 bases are TGTGCCAGCAGTTTGTCCGAGACCTTCAATGAGCAGTTCTTC.

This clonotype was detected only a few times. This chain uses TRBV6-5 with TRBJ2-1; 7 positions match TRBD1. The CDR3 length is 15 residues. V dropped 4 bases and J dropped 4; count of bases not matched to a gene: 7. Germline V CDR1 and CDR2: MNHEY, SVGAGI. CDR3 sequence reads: CASSSPGQRYNEQFF. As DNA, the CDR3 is TGTGCCAGCAGTTCACCGGGACAGAGATACAATGAGCAGTTCTTC.

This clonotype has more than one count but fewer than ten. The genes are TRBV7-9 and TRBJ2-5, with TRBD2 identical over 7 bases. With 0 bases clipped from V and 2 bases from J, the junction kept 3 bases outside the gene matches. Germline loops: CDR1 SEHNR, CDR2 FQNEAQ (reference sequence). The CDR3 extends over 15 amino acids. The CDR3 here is CASSLATSWQETQYF. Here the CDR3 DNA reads TGTGCCAGCAGCTTAGCGACTAGCTGGCAAGAGACCCAGTACTTC.

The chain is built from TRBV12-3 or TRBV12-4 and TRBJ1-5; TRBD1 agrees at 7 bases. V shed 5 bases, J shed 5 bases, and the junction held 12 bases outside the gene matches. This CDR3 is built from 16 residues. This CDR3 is CASSPRQGGIYQPQHF. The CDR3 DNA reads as TGTGCCAGCAGTCCCCGACAGGGAGGGATTTATCAGCCCCAGCATTTT.

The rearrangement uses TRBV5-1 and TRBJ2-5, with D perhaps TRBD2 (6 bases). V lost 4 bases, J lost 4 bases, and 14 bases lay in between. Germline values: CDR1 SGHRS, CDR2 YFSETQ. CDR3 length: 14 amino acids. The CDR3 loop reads CASSPDAGRETQYF. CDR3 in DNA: TGCGCCAGCAGCCCAGACGCGGGGCGAGAGACCCAGTACTTC.

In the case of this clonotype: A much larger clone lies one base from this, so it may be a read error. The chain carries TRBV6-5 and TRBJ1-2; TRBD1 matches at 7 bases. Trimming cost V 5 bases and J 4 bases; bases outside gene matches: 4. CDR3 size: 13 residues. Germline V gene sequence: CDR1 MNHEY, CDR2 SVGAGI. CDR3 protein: CASSHRGGYGYTF. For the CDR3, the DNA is TGTGCCAGCAGTCACAGGGGAGGCTATGGCTACACCTTC.

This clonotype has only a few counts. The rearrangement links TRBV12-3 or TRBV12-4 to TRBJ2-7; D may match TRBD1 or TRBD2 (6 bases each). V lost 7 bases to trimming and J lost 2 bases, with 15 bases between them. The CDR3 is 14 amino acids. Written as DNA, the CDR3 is TGTGCCAGCAATTCCGGAGGGGGTCCCTACGAGCAGTACTTC. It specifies CASNSGGGPYEQYF.

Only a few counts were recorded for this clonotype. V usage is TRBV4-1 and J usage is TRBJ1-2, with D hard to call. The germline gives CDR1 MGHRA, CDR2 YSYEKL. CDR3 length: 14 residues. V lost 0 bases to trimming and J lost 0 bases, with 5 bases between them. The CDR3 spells CASSQDWPNYGYTF. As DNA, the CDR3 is TGCGCCAGCAGCCAAGATTGGCCTAACTATGGCTACACCTTC.

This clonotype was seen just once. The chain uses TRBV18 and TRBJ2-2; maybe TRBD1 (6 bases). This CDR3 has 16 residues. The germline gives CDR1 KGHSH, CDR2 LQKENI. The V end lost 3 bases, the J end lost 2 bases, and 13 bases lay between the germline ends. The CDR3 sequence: CASSPQDRSNTGELFF. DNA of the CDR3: TGTGCCAGCTCACCTCAGGACAGAAGTAACACCGGGGAGCTGTTTTTT.

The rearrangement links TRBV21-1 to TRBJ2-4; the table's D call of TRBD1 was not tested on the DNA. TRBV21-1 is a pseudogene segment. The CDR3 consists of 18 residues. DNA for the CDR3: TGTGCCAGCAGCGGACGGGACAACGAACCGGGGGCCAAAAACATTCAGTACTTC. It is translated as CASSGRDNEPGAKNIQYF.

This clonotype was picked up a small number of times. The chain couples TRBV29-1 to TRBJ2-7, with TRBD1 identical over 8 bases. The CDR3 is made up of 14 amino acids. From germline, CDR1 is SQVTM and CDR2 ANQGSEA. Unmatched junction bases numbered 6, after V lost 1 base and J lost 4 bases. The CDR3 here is CSVEVGRGRYEQYF. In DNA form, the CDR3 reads TGCAGCGTTGAAGTTGGCAGGGGGCGATACGAGCAGTACTTC.

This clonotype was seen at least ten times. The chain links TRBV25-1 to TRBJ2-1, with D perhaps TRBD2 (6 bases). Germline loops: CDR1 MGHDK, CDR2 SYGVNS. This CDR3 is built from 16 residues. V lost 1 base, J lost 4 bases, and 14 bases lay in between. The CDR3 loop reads CASSESGIADYNEQFF. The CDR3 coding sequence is TGTGCCAGCAGTGAATCCGGAATAGCGGATTACAATGAGCAGTTCTTC.

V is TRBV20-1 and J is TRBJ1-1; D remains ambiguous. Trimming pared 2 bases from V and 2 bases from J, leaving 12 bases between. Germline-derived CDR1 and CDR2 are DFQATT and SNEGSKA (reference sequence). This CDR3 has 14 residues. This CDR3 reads CSARPPGPNTEAFF. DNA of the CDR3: TGCAGTGCTAGACCTCCTGGGCCTAACACTGAAGCTTTCTTT.

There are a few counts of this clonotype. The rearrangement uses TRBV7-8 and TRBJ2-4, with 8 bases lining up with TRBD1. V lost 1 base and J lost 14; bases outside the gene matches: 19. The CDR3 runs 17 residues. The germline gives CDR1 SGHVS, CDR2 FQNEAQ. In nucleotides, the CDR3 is TGTGCCAGCAGCTTAGGGCCGGGACCCGGGACAGGCCCGCGGGAGTACTTC. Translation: CASSLGPGPGTGPREYF.

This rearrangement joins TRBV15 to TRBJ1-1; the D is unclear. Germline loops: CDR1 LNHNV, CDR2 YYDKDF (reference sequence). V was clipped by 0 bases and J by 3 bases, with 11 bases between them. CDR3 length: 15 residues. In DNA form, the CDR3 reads TGTGCCACCAGCAGAGATCCCCCTACTTACACTGAAGCTTTCTTT. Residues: CATSRDPPTYTEAFF. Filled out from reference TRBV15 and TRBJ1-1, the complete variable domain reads DAMVIQNPRYQVTQFGKPVTLSCSQTLNHNVMYWYQQKSSQAPKLLFHYYDKDFNNEADTPDNFQSRRPNTSFCFLDIRSPGLGDTAMYLCATSRDPPTYTEAFFGQGTRLTVV.